This T cell receptor (beta chain) was profiled in a study of blood T cell repertoires in COVID-19. Whole-study context: COVID-19 samples, acute and convalescent, were from the United States, Italy and Spain. The cDNA or gDNA used as material had been derived from T cells, B-cell-depleted T cells, or PBMCs.

Germline trimming cut 4 bases from V and 0 bases from J; bases unmatched to any gene: 6. Germline V gene data show CDR1 as SQVTM and CDR2 as ANQGSEA. The CDR3 runs to 15 residues. Here immunoSEQ multiplex PCR was the method, and the copy in TCRdb shows in-frame clones only, minus some. The sample lists 150,000 to 200,000 clones, 80% to 95% occurring once. Sequenced sample: peripheral blood. The TCR was taken from a woman between 45 and 60 years old with acute or convalescent COVID-19. The chain recombines TRBV29-1 with TRBJ2-3, with TRBD1 matching over 8 bases. CDR3 sequence: CSVAPGQESTDTQYF. In DNA, the CDR3 is TGCAGCGTTGCACCGGGACAGGAGAGCACAGATACGCAGTATTTT.